Shown below are 9 T cell receptor beta chains from a single sample sequenced in a study of blood T cell repertoires in COVID-19. Assay used: immunoSEQ multiplex PCR; TCRdb lists only in-frame clones, some missing. The sample contains approximately 60,000 clones, roughly four fifths of which appear only once. The sample consisted of peripheral blood. These TCRs come from a man aged 55 to 70 with acute or convalescent COVID-19.

A single count supports this clone. The CDR3 sequence is CASSLLGAGTTNEKLFF. The CDR3, as DNA: TGTGCCAGCAGCTTACTAGGGGCGGGAACAACTAATGAAAAACTGTTTTTT. V usage is TRBV7-9 and J usage is TRBJ1-4, with a possible D match to TRBD1 (5 bases). V lost 2 bases and J 0 bases, leaving 13 bases between the germline ends. Germline-derived CDR1 and CDR2 are SEHNR and FQNEAQ (reference sequence). The CDR3 contains 17 residues.

This sequence joins TRBV9 and TRBJ2-1, with TRBD2 matching over 8 bases. This CDR3 comprises 15 residues. Germline CDR1 SGDLS, CDR2 YYNGEE. V trimming: 3 bases; J trimming: 5 bases; junction bases outside the gene matches: 7. The CDR3 sequence: CASSEVSGSDNEQFF. In nucleotides, the CDR3 is TGTGCCAGCAGCGAGGTCAGCGGGAGCGACAATGAGCAGTTCTTC.

In nucleotides, the CDR3 is TGTGCCAGCAGCCAAGCGGCCGGAGGCAAGGAGAATGAGCAGTTCTTC. It yields the protein CASSQAAGGKENEQFF. The chain combines TRBV7-6 with TRBJ2-1; TRBD2 is a possible D gene (5 bases). This CDR3 contains 16 residues. Germline CDR1 is SGHVS and CDR2 is FNYEAQ. V was pared by 5 bases and J by 7 bases, with 21 bases between.

This sequence joins TRBV3-1 (or the pseudogene TRBV3-2) and TRBJ1-3, with D perhaps TRBD1 (6 bases). Germline V gene sequence: CDR1 LGHDT, CDR2 YNNKEL (reference sequence). The CDR3 has 16 residues. Trimming removed 6 bases at V and 2 bases at J, with 17 bases between. The CDR3 loop is CASSWATGSAGNTIYF. The CDR3 region has the DNA TGTGCCAGCAGTTGGGCTACAGGGAGTGCTGGAAACACCATATATTTT.

This clone was detected a few times. This chain links TRBV5-6 with TRBJ1-2, with 9 bases aligning to TRBD1. CDR3 size: 12 residues. The V segment lost 4 bases and the J segment 10 bases; nucleotides outside the gene matches: 5. CDR1 SGHDT and CDR2 YYEEEE come from the germline V gene. Here the CDR3 reads CASSKRTGVYTF. The DNA of the CDR3 is TGTGCCAGCAGCAAACGGACAGGGGTCTACACCTTC.

The J gene is TRBJ2-2, the V gene TRBV18; D not resolved. The CDR3 is 15 residues long. The V end lost 3 bases, the J end lost 5 bases, and 13 bases lay between the germline ends. CDR1 and CDR2 (germline): KGHSH, LQKENI. The CDR3 sequence: CASSPATLPTGELFF. The CDR3 DNA follows: TGTGCCAGCTCACCTGCGACTCTACCTACCGGGGAGCTGTTTTTT.

The rearrangement uses TRBV7-9 and TRBJ1-2, with D possibly being TRBD1 (6 bases). Germline assignment: CDR1 SEHNR and CDR2 FQNEAQ (reference sequence). The V and J ends lost 5 bases and 4 bases respectively, with 8 bases between them. This CDR3 spans 12 amino acids. The CDR3 loop is CASSQDSYGYTF. In DNA form, the CDR3 reads TGTGCCAGCAGCCAGGACAGCTATGGCTACACCTTC.

V gene TRBV11-2 combines with J gene TRBJ1-2; 8 bases are a match to TRBD1. This CDR3 spans 12 amino acids. Germline-derived CDR1 and CDR2 are SGHAT and FQNNGV. After removal of 3 bases from V and 10 bases from J, the junction contained 4 bases not matched to a gene. The CDR3 spells CASSFQGADYTF. CDR3 in DNA: TGTGCCAGCAGCTTTCAGGGGGCTGACTACACCTTC.

This rearrangement joins TRBV5-1 to TRBJ1-3, with D uncertain. V was shortened by 0 bases and J by 2 bases, with 12 bases between the two germline ends. The V gene's germline CDR1 is SGHRS and CDR2 YFSETQ. This CDR3 has 16 amino acids. CDR3 loop: CASSLAGSQPGNTIYF. CDR3 nucleotide sequence: TGCGCCAGCAGCTTGGCCGGTAGCCAACCTGGAAACACCATATATTTT. Using reference TRBV5-1 and TRBJ1-3 for the parts outside the CDR3, the full variable domain is KAGVTQTPRYLIKTRGQQVTLSCSPISGHRSVSWYQQTPGQGLQFLFEYFSETQRNKGNFPGRFSGRQFSNSRSEMNVSTLELGDSALYLCASSLAGSQPGNTIYFGEGSWLTVV.